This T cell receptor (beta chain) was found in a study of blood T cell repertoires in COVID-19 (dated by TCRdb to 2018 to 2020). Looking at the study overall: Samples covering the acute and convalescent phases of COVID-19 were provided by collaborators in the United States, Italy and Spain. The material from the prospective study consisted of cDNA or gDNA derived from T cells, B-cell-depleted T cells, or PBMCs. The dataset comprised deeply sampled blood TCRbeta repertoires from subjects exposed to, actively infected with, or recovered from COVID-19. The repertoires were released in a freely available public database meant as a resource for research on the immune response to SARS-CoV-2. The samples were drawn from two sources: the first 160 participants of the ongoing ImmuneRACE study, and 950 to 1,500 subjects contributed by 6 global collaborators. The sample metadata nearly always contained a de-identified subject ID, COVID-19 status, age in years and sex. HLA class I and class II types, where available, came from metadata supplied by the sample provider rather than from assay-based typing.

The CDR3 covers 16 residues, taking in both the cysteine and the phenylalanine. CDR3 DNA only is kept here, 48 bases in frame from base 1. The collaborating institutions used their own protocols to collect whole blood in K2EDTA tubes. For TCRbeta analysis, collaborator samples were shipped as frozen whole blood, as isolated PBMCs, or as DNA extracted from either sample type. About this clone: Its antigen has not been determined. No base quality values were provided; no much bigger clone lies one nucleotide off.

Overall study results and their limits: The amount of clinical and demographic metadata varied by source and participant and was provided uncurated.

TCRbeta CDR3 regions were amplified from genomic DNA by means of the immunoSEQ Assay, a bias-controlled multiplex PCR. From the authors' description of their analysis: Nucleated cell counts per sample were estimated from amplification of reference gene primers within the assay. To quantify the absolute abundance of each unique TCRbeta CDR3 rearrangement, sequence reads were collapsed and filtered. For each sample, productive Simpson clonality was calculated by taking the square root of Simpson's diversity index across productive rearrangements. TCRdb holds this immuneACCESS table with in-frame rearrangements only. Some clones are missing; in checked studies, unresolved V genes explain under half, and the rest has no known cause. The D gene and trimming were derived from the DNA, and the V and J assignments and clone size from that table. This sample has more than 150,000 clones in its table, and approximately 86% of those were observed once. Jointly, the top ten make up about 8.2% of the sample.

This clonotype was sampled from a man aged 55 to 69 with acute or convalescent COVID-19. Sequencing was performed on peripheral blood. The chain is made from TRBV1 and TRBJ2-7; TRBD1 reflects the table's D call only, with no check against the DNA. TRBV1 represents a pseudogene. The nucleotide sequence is TGCACCAGCAGCCAAGTTCAGGGGGAGGAATCCTACGAGCAGTACTTC. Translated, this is CTSSQVQGEESYEQYF.